This T cell receptor (beta chain) was documented in a study of shared clonotypes between healthy human individuals. Study-wide findings and caveats: Clonotype sharing among donors was thought likely to change with sequencing depth. Donor scarcity curtailed the genetic and exposure-history diversity represented herein.

Naive CD45RA+ and memory CD45RA-negative subsets were split from CD4+ cells. Sequenced by immunoSEQ multiplex PCR; TCRdb stores in-frame clones only, minus some. The table lists 180,000 or so clones, 85% to 95% of them singletons. As regards this clone: Antigen specificity is unknown.

CDR1 is SGHRS, CDR2 YFSETQ, per germline. The V gene end was trimmed by 3 bases and the J gene end by 1 base; junction bases not matched to a gene: 5. The CDR3 extends over 17 amino acids. This receptor was obtained from a woman aged 25 to 39 in good health. Sequencing input: naive CD4+ T cells sorted from blood. The subset here: CD45RA+ positively selected. The V call is TRBV5-1, the J call TRBJ2-7; the match to TRBD2 covers 15 bases. The CDR3, as DNA: TGCGCCAGCAGCTCTGGACTAGCGGGAGGGATTTCCTACGAGCAGTACTTC. Its translation is CASSSGLAGGISYEQYF.